This is a list of T cell receptor beta chains from one sample in a study of siplizumab effects on memory and regulatory T cells. Profiled with immunoSEQ multiplex PCR; TCRdb holds only in-frame clones, not every one. The top ten clones hold roughly 1% of a sample with about 100,000 clones, 80% to 95% of them seen once. Sequences were obtained from CD4+ T cells sorted from blood. These receptors originate from a human donor in good health. Each CDR3 is given with its conserved first and last residue. The order of the fields is D gene, J gene, clone size, V gene, CDR3 protein, CDR3 DNA. A D gene is named only where the DNA matches it firmly. Clone size is not always given. Where it is, it says once, few, many or a class for expanded clones.

d_call: NA; j_call: TRBJ2-1; clone_size: once; v_call: TRBV9; cdr3_aa: CASSVVSGGLMNEQFF; cdr3_nt: TGTGCCAGCAGCGTAGTATCTGGGGGGCTAATGAATGAGCAGTTCTTC
d_call: TRBD2; j_call: TRBJ2-3; clone_size: NA; v_call: TRBV5-1; cdr3_aa: CASSLLAGPTDTQYF; cdr3_nt: TGCGCCAGCAGCTTACTAGCGGGACCCACAGATACGCAGTATTTT
d_call: TRBD2; j_call: TRBJ2-3; clone_size: NA; v_call: TRBV7-3; cdr3_aa: CASSLTSGSLDTQYF; cdr3_nt: TGTGCCAGCAGCTTAACTAGCGGGAGTTTAGATACGCAGTATTTT
d_call: NA; j_call: TRBJ2-3; clone_size: NA; v_call: TRBV29-1; cdr3_aa: CSVARRDTQYF; cdr3_nt: TGCAGCGTGGCCCGGAGGGATACGCAGTATTTT
d_call: NA; j_call: TRBJ1-2; clone_size: NA; v_call: TRBV5-6; cdr3_aa: CASSLAPGRAGGYTF; cdr3_nt: TGTGCCAGCAGCTTGGCCCCAGGGAGAGCAGGTGGCTACACCTTC
d_call: NA; j_call: TRBJ2-7; clone_size: NA; v_call: TRBV5-1; cdr3_aa: CASSLDLRREQYF; cdr3_nt: TGCGCCAGCAGCCTGGACCTGAGGCGCGAGCAGTACTTC
d_call: TRBD1; j_call: TRBJ1-2; clone_size: NA; v_call: TRBV9; cdr3_aa: CASSPDRVGGYTF; cdr3_nt: TGTGCCAGCAGCCCTGACAGGGTCGGAGGCTACACCTTC
d_call: NA; j_call: TRBJ1-1; clone_size: NA; v_call: TRBV18; cdr3_aa: CASTPARGSTEAFF; cdr3_nt: TGTGCCAGCACCCCGGCTAGGGGGAGCACTGAAGCTTTCTTT
d_call: NA; j_call: TRBJ1-1; clone_size: NA; v_call: TRBV28; cdr3_aa: CASKNVLNTEAFF; cdr3_nt: TGTGCCAGCAAAAACGTCCTGAACACTGAAGCTTTCTTT
d_call: NA; j_call: TRBJ1-5; clone_size: NA; v_call: TRBV18; cdr3_aa: CASSPNRSNQPQHF; cdr3_nt: TGTGCCAGCTCACCGAATCGTAGCAATCAGCCCCAGCATTTT
d_call: NA; j_call: TRBJ1-4; clone_size: NA; v_call: TRBV30; cdr3_aa: CAWSEGTESIGEKLFF; cdr3_nt: TGTGCCTGGAGTGAGGGGACGGAATCTATAGGAGAAAAACTGTTTTTT
d_call: NA; j_call: TRBJ2-3; clone_size: NA; v_call: TRBV18; cdr3_aa: CASSPTDTQYF; cdr3_nt: TGTGCCAGCTCACCAACAGATACGCAGTATTTT
d_call: NA; j_call: TRBJ1-2; clone_size: NA; v_call: TRBV4-1; cdr3_aa: CASSQDGDPYGYTF; cdr3_nt: TGCGCCAGCAGCCAAGATGGGGACCCCTATGGCTACACCTTC
d_call: NA; j_call: TRBJ1-2; clone_size: NA; v_call: TRBV18; cdr3_aa: CASSPRHQAGDYGYTF; cdr3_nt: TGTGCCAGCTCACCACGTCATCAGGCAGGGGACTATGGCTACACCTTC
d_call: TRBD1; j_call: TRBJ1-2; clone_size: once; v_call: TRBV18; cdr3_aa: CASSRTGGNYGYTF; cdr3_nt: TGTGCCAGCTCCCGGACAGGGGGAAACTATGGCTACACCTTC
d_call: NA; j_call: TRBJ1-4; clone_size: once; v_call: TRBV2; cdr3_aa: CASSAQGTPNEKLFF; cdr3_nt: TGTGCCAGCAGTGCTCAGGGTACACCTAATGAAAAACTGTTTTTT
d_call: NA; j_call: TRBJ2-2; clone_size: once; v_call: TRBV7-9; cdr3_aa: CANEEGTNTGELFF; cdr3_nt: TGTGCCAACGAGGAAGGGACGAACACCGGGGAGCTGTTTTTT
d_call: NA; j_call: TRBJ2-7; clone_size: NA; v_call: TRBV9; cdr3_aa: CASSVEDGHPTYEQYF; cdr3_nt: TGTGCCAGCAGCGTAGAAGACGGACACCCCACCTACGAGCAGTACTTC